Listed here are 7 T cell receptor beta chains from one sample, sequenced in a study of T-cell memory formation after mild COVID-19. TCRdb re-derived calls from the 5' RACE reads in MiXCR, one entry per CDR3 protein. Of 150,000 to 200,000 distinct CDR3 sequences in the sample, more than 9% were seen once. The sample taken for sequencing was PBMCs or a T cell subset sorted from them (not recorded which). Receptors originate from a man between 18 and 29 years old who had mild COVID-19 (a few samples of this study predate the infection). Cell type and time point are not known.

This clonotype was seen ten or more times. J is TRBJ2-5 and V is TRBV3-1, with 8 bases fitting TRBD1. The CDR3 has 18 amino acids. With 3 bases clipped from V and 1 base from J, the junction kept 13 bases outside the gene matches. The V gene's germline CDR1 is LGHDT and CDR2 YNNKEL (reference sequence). The CDR3 spells CASSQSRFRGHTQETQYF. The CDR3 DNA reads TGTGCCAGCAGCCAGTCGCGATTCAGGGGGCATACCCAAGAGACCCAGTACTTC.

This clonotype was seen more than once but under ten times. The chain employs TRBV12-3 or TRBV12-4 and TRBJ1-1; TRBD1 is a possible D gene (5 bases). Between the trimmed V and J ends, which lost 6 bases and 8 bases, there was a span of 16 bases. The CDR3 has 13 amino acids. In DNA, the CDR3 is TGTGCCAGCAGAGTGTCCCGGGGGGTAGAAGCTTTCTTT. This codes for CASRVSRGVEAFF.

The CDR3 DNA reads TGTGCCAGCAGCCTATGGGACCAGGGGGGCACTGAAGCTTTCTTT. It encodes CASSLWDQGGTEAFF. The chain employs TRBV7-9 and TRBJ1-1; 7 positions agree with TRBD1. V lost 5 bases and J lost 4; bases outside the gene matches: 10. The CDR3 sequence is 15 residues long. Germline V lookup: CDR1 SEHNR, CDR2 FQNEAQ (reference sequence).

This clonotype has at least ten counts. The chain has TRBV7-2 and TRBJ1-2; D is unresolved. This CDR3 has 12 amino acids. Trimming left V 5 bases short and J 2 bases short, with 6 bases between. Germline loops: CDR1 SGHTA, CDR2 FQGNSA. Written as DNA, the CDR3 is TGTGCCAGCAGCCATTCGAACTATGGCTACACCTTC. This sequence encodes CASSHSNYGYTF.

This clonotype was counted many times. The chain's CDR3 is CASRNPQRGNTGELFF. Written as DNA, the CDR3 is TGTGCCAGCAGAAATCCCCAGCGGGGAAACACCGGGGAGCTGTTTTTT. The V call is TRBV6-5, the J call TRBJ2-2; 7 bases agree with TRBD2. The germline CDR1 and CDR2 sequences are MNHEY and SVGAGI. V gave up 6 bases and J gave up 2 bases; unmatched junction bases: 9. The CDR3 consists of 16 residues.

This clonotype was recorded a few times. The rearrangement links TRBV5-4 to TRBJ2-6; D is unresolved. Germline V CDR1 and CDR2: SGHNT, YYREEE (reference sequence). V lost 0 bases and J lost 0, with 13 bases in between. This CDR3 comprises 18 residues. Here the CDR3 reads CASSLDVAFPSGANVLTF. CDR3 in DNA: TGTGCCAGCAGCTTGGATGTAGCCTTTCCCTCTGGGGCCAACGTCCTGACTTTC. Together with reference TRBV5-4 and TRBJ2-6, the CDR3 gives the full variable domain: ETGVTQSPTHLIKTRGQQVTLRCSSQSGHNTVSWYQQALGQGPQFIFQYYREEENGRGNFPPRFSGLQFPNYSSELNVNALELDDSALYLCASSLDVAFPSGANVLTFGAGSRLTVL.

The V and J genes are TRBV20-1 and TRBJ1-1; TRBD1 agrees at 7 bases. Trimming took 6 bases from V and 4 from J; bases not matched to a gene: 14. The CDR3 loop spans 15 amino acids. The germline gives CDR1 DFQATT, CDR2 SNEGSKA (reference sequence). CDR3 in DNA: TGCAGTGCGCGCCACAGGGGACGCTCACTCACTGAAGCTTTCTTT. It yields the protein CSARHRGRSLTEAFF.